The following is a T cell receptor (beta chain) sequence with its context. The antigen is undetermined. Each CDR3 protein is one row after TCRdb ran MiXCR on the 5' RACE reads. The table records approximately 690,000 distinct CDR3 sequences, 6.1% of them present only once. These data come from a study of identical twins. General study findings and limits: Modelling approaches yielded underestimates of out-of-frame TCR alpha sharing between monozygotic twins. Out-of-frame alpha sequences shared by twins were enriched for low generation probability. Analyses based on zero insertions could be partly confounded by invariant MAIT and iNKT cells. Cord blood beta clonotypes present at high abundance carried fewer insertions; no such pattern appeared in memory repertoires.

The CDR3 covers 14 residues. Trimming took 4 bases from V and 6 from J; bases not matched to a gene: 6. From germline, CDR1 is GTSNPN and CDR2 SVGIG (reference sequence). The source is a man between 18 and 29 years old in good health. The chain couples TRBV30 to TRBJ2-5; 12 positions agree with TRBD1. Sample: naive T cells sorted from blood. The CDR3 DNA is TGTGCCTGGAAGGGACAGGGGGCTTGGCAGACCCAGTACTTC. Its protein product is CAWKGQGAWQTQYF.